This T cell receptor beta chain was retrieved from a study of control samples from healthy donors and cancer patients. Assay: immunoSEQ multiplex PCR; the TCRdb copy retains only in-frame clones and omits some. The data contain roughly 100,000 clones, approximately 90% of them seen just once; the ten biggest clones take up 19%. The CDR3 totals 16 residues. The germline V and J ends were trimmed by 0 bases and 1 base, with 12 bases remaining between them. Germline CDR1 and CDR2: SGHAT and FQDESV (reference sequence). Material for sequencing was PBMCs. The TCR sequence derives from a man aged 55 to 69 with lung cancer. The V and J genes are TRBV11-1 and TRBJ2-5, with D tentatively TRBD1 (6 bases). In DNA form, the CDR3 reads TGTGCCAGCAGCTTAGCCTTCACAGGGCTCCAAGAGACCCAGTACTTC. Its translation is CASSLAFTGLQETQYF.